The 29 T cell receptor beta chains given below trace back to one sample, sequenced in a study of CD8+ T cells in alopecia areata. The treatment denotes: oral pan-JAK inhibitor, 5-10 mg twice daily. Sequencing used cDNA as its template, made by extracting RNA and reverse transcribing it. The method was immunoSEQ multiplex PCR; TCRdb's version includes in-frame clones alone and lacks a portion of them. The table records roughly 250,000 clones, about 60% of them present only once. Material: CD4+ T cells sorted from blood, obtained around week 53, from a patient treated with tofacitinib. The receptors come from a human donor with alopecia areata.

The genes are TRBV2 and TRBJ1-1; D gene ambiguous. Germline assignment: CDR1 SNHLY and CDR2 FYNNEI. CDR3 size: 13 residues. V was pared by 3 bases and J by 10 bases, with 15 bases between. Written as DNA, the CDR3 is TGTGCCAGCAGTGAGGGTCCCCGGAGGCGAGCTTTCTTT. Translation: CASSEGPRRRAFF.

This clone was counted between two and nine times. This chain uses TRBV9 with TRBJ1-2, with D possibly being TRBD1 (5 bases). V was pared by 3 bases and J by 4 bases, with 16 bases between. This CDR3 has 15 amino acids. Germline CDR1 and CDR2: SGDLS and YYNGEE. In nucleotides, the CDR3 is TGTGCCAGCAGCGAGGGTTCCGGGACGTTCTATGGCTACACCTTC. Amino acids: CASSEGSGTFYGYTF.

V is TRBV5-1 and J is TRBJ2-5; a possible D gene is TRBD2 (5 bases). V lost 1 base and J lost 1, with 8 bases in between. CDR1 is SGHRS, CDR2 YFSETQ, per germline. This CDR3 is built from 14 residues. DNA for the CDR3: TGCGCCAGCAGCTTGTCCGAGGGCCAAGAGACCCAGTACTTC. It codes for CASSLSEGQETQYF.

The rearrangement uses TRBV5-1 and TRBJ2-7; 7 nucleotides align to TRBD1. Germline loops: CDR1 SGHRS, CDR2 YFSETQ. CDR3 length: 13 amino acids. Trimming cost V 6 bases and J 5 bases; bases outside gene matches: 8. The CDR3 loop reads CASTEQGVNEQYF. CDR3 DNA sequence: TGCGCCAGCACCGAGCAGGGGGTGAACGAGCAGTACTTC.

This sequence joins TRBV30 and TRBJ2-3, with a tentative D call TRBD1 (6 bases). CDR1 is GTSNPN and CDR2 is SVGIG in the germline V gene (reference sequence). V was shortened by 3 bases and J by 1 base, with 8 bases between the two germline ends. There are 13 residues in the CDR3. DNA for the CDR3: TGTGCCTGGAGGCCAGGGGGCACAGATACGCAGTATTTT. Translating it yields CAWRPGGTDTQYF.

This clone showed up just a few times. The rearrangement uses TRBV10-3 and TRBJ1-2; D is perhaps TRBD1 (5 bases). This CDR3 has 16 residues. Between the trimmed V and J ends, which lost 0 bases and 0 bases, there was a span of 11 bases. In germline, CDR1 is ENHRY, CDR2 SYGVKD. The CDR3 sequence: CAISESDRTTNYGYTF. For the CDR3, the DNA is TGTGCCATCAGTGAGTCTGACAGAACTACTAACTATGGCTACACCTTC.

The rearrangement links TRBV30 to TRBJ2-6; D possibly corresponds to TRBD1 (5 bases). Trimming left V 2 bases short and J 0 bases short, with 14 bases between. The CDR3 has 17 residues. Per the germline V gene, CDR1 is GTSNPN and CDR2 is SVGIG (reference sequence). This CDR3 is CAWSPIGHSSGANVLTF. The CDR3 DNA reads as TGTGCCTGGAGTCCTATTGGACACTCCTCTGGGGCCAACGTCCTGACTTTC.

This chain uses TRBV10-3 with TRBJ1-1; 8 bases match TRBD1. The CDR3 is made up of 14 amino acids. Germline V lookup: CDR1 ENHRY, CDR2 SYGVKD. V was clipped by 10 bases and J by 2 bases; unmatched bases: 9. The CDR3 DNA reads as TGTGCCAGCAGGGAGGACAGGGCAAACACTGAAGCTTTCTTT. As protein: CASREDRANTEAFF.

V usage is TRBV29-1 and J usage is TRBJ2-2; D is ambiguous. The germline V gene encodes CDR1 SQVTM and CDR2 ANQGSEA. V was shortened by 4 bases and J by 5 bases, with 11 bases between the two germline ends. This CDR3 contains 13 residues. The CDR3 loop reads CSVVLTYTGELFF. The CDR3 coding sequence is TGCAGCGTTGTACTCACTTATACCGGGGAGCTGTTTTTT.

The chain has TRBV29-1 and TRBJ1-2; the D gene is possibly TRBD1 (5 bases). Germline lookup yields CDR1 SQVTM and CDR2 ANQGSEA. The CDR3 is 14 residues long. The V end lost 7 bases, the J end lost 7 bases, and 22 bases lay between the germline ends. This CDR3 is CSATGDRRGVGYTF. For the CDR3, the DNA is TGCAGCGCCACCGGGGACCGCCGGGGTGTTGGCTACACCTTC.

The chain couples TRBV25-1 to TRBJ2-7, with TRBD1 matching over 7 bases. CDR1 is MGHDK and CDR2 is SYGVNS in the germline V gene. CDR3 length: 17 residues. J was trimmed by 3 bases and V by 5 bases; bases with no gene match: 16. The CDR3 nucleotides are TGTGCCAGCAGTCCCCATCAACGAGGGGGCGAGGGCTACGAGCAGTACTTC. It codes for CASSPHQRGGEGYEQYF.

The genes are TRBV6-5 and TRBJ2-2; 10 bases agree with TRBD1. Germline lookup yields CDR1 MNHEY and CDR2 SVGAGI. The V and J ends lost 5 bases and 4 bases, in that order; junction bases with no gene match: 4. The CDR3 sequence is 15 residues long. For the CDR3, the DNA is TGTGCCAGCAGTCGCGGACAGGGGGGCACCGGGGAGCTGTTTTTT. Its translation: CASSRGQGGTGELFF.

This clone was seen only a few times. This chain links TRBV19 with TRBJ1-5; weak D call: TRBD1 (6 bases). CDR1 is LNHDA, CDR2 SQIVND, per germline (reference sequence). The CDR3 is made up of 17 amino acids. V lost 3 bases and J 2 bases, leaving 17 bases between the germline ends. CDR3 nucleotide sequence: TGTGCCAGTAGTATTTTGGGGGGCGGGACGGGCAATCAGCCCCAGCATTTT. Its protein product is CASSILGGGTGNQPQHF.

Details on this clone: The final CDR3 position lacks the conserved phenylalanine or tryptophan, pointing to a likely read error. V usage is TRBV29-1 and J usage is TRBJ2-3, with D unresolved. Between the trimmed V and J ends, which lost 3 bases and 1 base, there was a span of 8 bases. Germline CDR1 is SQVTM and CDR2 is ANQGSEA. CDR3 length equals 13 residues. CDR3 bases: TGCAGCGTTGATCGGCAGGGCACAGATACGCAGTATCTT. Amino acid sequence: CSVDRQGTDTQYL.

The rearrangement uses TRBV4-3 and TRBJ1-4; D is possibly TRBD1 (6 bases). V lost 1 base and J lost 0, with 6 bases in between. The CDR3 contains 15 residues. Per germline, CDR1 LGHNA and CDR2 YSLEER. DNA of the CDR3: TGCGCCAGCAGCCAAGGGGACACAACTAATGAAAAACTGTTTTTT. It is translated as CASSQGDTTNEKLFF.

The V and J genes are TRBV6-5 and TRBJ1-2; 10 bases are shared with TRBD1. This CDR3 comprises 15 residues. CDR1 MNHEY and CDR2 SVGAGI come from the germline V gene. J was trimmed by 6 bases and V by 5 bases; bases with no gene match: 9. As DNA, the CDR3 is TGTGCCAGCAGTCTCCTATCCGGGACAGGGGATGGCTACACCTTC. Its protein is CASSLLSGTGDGYTF.

The DNA of the CDR3 is TGTGCCAGCAGCCATGGAGGACGGGCCTTTGACTCCTACGAGCAGTACTTC. This encodes CASSHGGRAFDSYEQYF. The gene calls are TRBV4-2 and TRBJ2-7; tentative D call: TRBD2 (5 bases). V was cut by 3 bases and J by 0 bases, with 18 bases left in between. Germline CDR1 reads LGHNA; CDR2 reads YNFKEQ. The CDR3 sequence is 17 residues long.

Only one count was recorded for this clone. The same CDR3 also results from other DNA sequences found in this sample. V is TRBV5-1 and J is TRBJ2-7; D is uncertain. The CDR3 covers 11 residues. Germline CDR1 is SGHRS and CDR2 is YFSETQ. V was clipped by 2 bases and J by 5 bases, with 5 bases between them. The CDR3 DNA reads as TGCGCCAGCAGCTTTGACCACGAGCAGTACTTC. Amino acids: CASSFDHEQYF.

This CDR3 is CSVDDRARQYF. The DNA of the CDR3 is TGCAGCGTCGATGACAGGGCGAGGCAGTACTTC. This chain joins TRBV29-1 and TRBJ2-7, with 7 bases that match TRBD1. The CDR3 has 11 residues. Germline-derived CDR1 and CDR2 are SQVTM and ANQGSEA. V gave up 6 bases and J gave up 9 bases; unmatched junction bases: 8.

This clone occurred a few times. The V gene is TRBV15, the J gene TRBJ1-1; 7 bases match TRBD1. CDR3 length: 14 residues. Per the germline V gene, CDR1 is LNHNV and CDR2 is YYDKDF (reference sequence). The V gene end was trimmed by 6 bases and the J gene end by 5 bases; junction bases not matched to a gene: 9. This chain's CDR3 is CATSNTGVGTEAFF. CDR3 nucleotides: TGTGCCACCAGTAACACAGGGGTTGGAACTGAAGCTTTCTTT.

The gene calls are TRBV7-8 and TRBJ2-7; 7 nucleotides align to TRBD2. CDR1 and CDR2 from the germline V gene are SGHVS and FQNEAQ. This CDR3 comprises 12 residues. J was trimmed by 7 bases and V by 0 bases; bases with no gene match: 0. As DNA, the CDR3 is TGTGCCAGCAGCTTAGCCGGGAGGGAGCAGTACTTC. Translation gives CASSLAGREQYF.

The gene calls are TRBV7-2 and TRBJ2-3; D possibly corresponds to TRBD2 (6 bases). The CDR3 is 14 residues long. The ends were cut back, 4 bases at V and 4 bases at J, with 12 bases in the middle. CDR1 and CDR2 (germline): SGHTA, FQGNSA. The CDR3 DNA follows: TGTGCCAGCAGCTCGCGGGAACTATCAGATACGCAGTATTTT. Residues: CASSSRELSDTQYF.

The CDR3 is CAWSVSSSTDTQYF. CDR3 bases: TGTGCCTGGAGTGTAAGTTCTAGCACAGATACGCAGTATTTT. The chain links TRBV30 to TRBJ2-3; D unclear. V lost 0 bases and J 0 bases, leaving 7 bases between the germline ends. In germline, CDR1 is GTSNPN, CDR2 SVGIG (reference sequence). CDR3 length equals 14 residues.

The genes are TRBV2 and TRBJ1-5; no definite D call. The CDR3 contains 16 residues. V shed 6 bases and J shed 0 bases, with 15 bases lying between them. Germline V gives CDR1 SNHLY, CDR2 FYNNEI. Here the CDR3 DNA reads TGTGCCAGCAGATCCCTGGCGGTCTATAGCAATCAGCCCCAGCATTTT. Protein product: CASRSLAVYSNQPQHF.

At least ten counts were recorded for this clone. The chain uses TRBV4-1 and TRBJ2-1, with 7 nucleotides matching TRBD1. Germline-derived CDR1 and CDR2 are MGHRA and YSYEKL. With V trimmed by 8 bases and J by 7 bases, 8 bases remained unmatched. The CDR3 runs to 13 residues. CDR3 bases: TGCGCCAGCCTTAGCTACAGGGGAAATGAGCAGTTCTTC. Encoded protein: CASLSYRGNEQFF.

The chain links TRBV2 to TRBJ1-2; possibly TRBD1 for D (5 bases). V was pared by 4 bases and J by 2 bases, with 14 bases between. The CDR3 is made up of 15 amino acids. Germline V lookup: CDR1 SNHLY, CDR2 FYNNEI. Written as DNA, the CDR3 is TGTGCCAGCAGTGCTCAGGGCAGTTCGAACTATGGCTACACCTTC. Amino acid sequence: CASSAQGSSNYGYTF.

The J gene is TRBJ2-5, the V gene TRBV6-5, with no clear D. Germline V gene sequence: CDR1 MNHEY, CDR2 SVGAGI. The length of the CDR3 is 11 residues. V lost 10 bases and J 5 bases, leaving 11 bases between the germline ends. CDR3 DNA: TGTGCCACCCAGGAATGGGAGACCCAGTACTTC. Protein product: CATQEWETQYF.

This clone was found once. The chain has TRBV15 and TRBJ2-7, with D perhaps matching TRBD1 (5 bases). The CDR3 spans 15 residues. CDR1 and CDR2 from the germline V gene are LNHNV and YYDKDF (reference sequence). The germline V and J ends were trimmed by 3 bases and 2 bases, with 14 bases remaining between them. The CDR3 sequence is CATSSEFLGAYEQYF. The CDR3 bases are TGTGCCACCAGCAGCGAATTTTTAGGGGCCTACGAGCAGTACTTC. Full variable domain (rest looked up from reference TRBV15 and TRBJ2-7): DAMVIQNPRYQVTQFGKPVTLSCSQTLNHNVMYWYQQKSSQAPKLLFHYYDKDFNNEADTPDNFQSRRPNTSFCFLDIRSPGLGDTAMYLCATSSEFLGAYEQYFGPGTRLTVT.

This chain connects TRBV18 to TRBJ1-6; no firm D call. The CDR3 sequence is 12 residues long. The germline V and J ends were trimmed by 3 bases and 5 bases, with 2 bases remaining between them. Germline V gene data show CDR1 as KGHSH and CDR2 as LQKENI. The DNA for the CDR3 is TGTGCCAGCTCACCTGATAATTCACCCCTCCACTTT. Translated, it gives CASSPDNSPLHF.